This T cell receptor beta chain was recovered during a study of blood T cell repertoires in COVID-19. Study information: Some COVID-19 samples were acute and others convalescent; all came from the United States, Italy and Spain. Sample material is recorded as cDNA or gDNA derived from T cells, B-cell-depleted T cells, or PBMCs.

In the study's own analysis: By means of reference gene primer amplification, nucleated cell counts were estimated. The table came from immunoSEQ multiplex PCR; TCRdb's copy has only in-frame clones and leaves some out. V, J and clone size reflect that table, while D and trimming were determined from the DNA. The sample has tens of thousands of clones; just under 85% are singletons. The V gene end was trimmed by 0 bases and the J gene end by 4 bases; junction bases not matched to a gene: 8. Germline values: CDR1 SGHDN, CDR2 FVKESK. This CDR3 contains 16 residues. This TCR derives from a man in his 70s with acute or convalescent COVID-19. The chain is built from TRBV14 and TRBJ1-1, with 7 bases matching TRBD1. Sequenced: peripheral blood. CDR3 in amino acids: CASSQDMGQGVTEAFF. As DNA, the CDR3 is TGTGCCAGCAGCCAAGATATGGGGCAGGGGGTCACTGAAGCTTTCTTT.